Listed here are 27 T cell receptor beta chains from one sample, sequenced in a study of tumor-infiltrating lymphocytes in oesophageal squamous cell carcinoma. MiXCR was run by TCRdb on the PCR reads, yielding one entry per CDR3 protein. The table lists approximately 9,600 distinct CDR3 sequences, about three fifths of them singletons. Sequenced input: esophageal tumor tissue. The receptors originated from a male donor with esophageal squamous cell carcinoma.

Ten or more counts support this clonotype. The V call is TRBV5-1, the J call TRBJ2-3; tentatively, D is TRBD2 (5 bases). V lost 1 base, J lost 3 bases, and 12 bases lay in between. Germline V lookup: CDR1 SGHRS, CDR2 YFSETQ. The CDR3 runs to 15 residues. The CDR3: CASSLWSGGTDTQYF. The DNA for the CDR3 is TGCGCCAGCAGCTTGTGGTCAGGAGGTACAGATACGCAGTATTTT.

This chain's CDR3 is CASSLALRGRGAFF. Here the CDR3 DNA reads TGTGCCAGCAGCTTAGCGCTTAGGGGGCGGGGAGCTTTCTTT. The chain has TRBV7-8 and TRBJ1-1; 7 nucleotides line up with TRBD1. The V gene end was trimmed by 0 bases and the J gene end by 10 bases; junction bases not matched to a gene: 8. The CDR3 has 14 amino acids. Germline V lookup: CDR1 SGHVS, CDR2 FQNEAQ. The full variable domain, its missing parts supplied by reference TRBV7-8 and TRBJ1-1, is GAGVSQSPRYKVAKRGQDVALRCDPISGHVSLFWYQQALGQGPEFLTYFQNEAQLDKSGLPSDRFFAERPEGSVSTLKIQRTQQEDSAVYLCASSLALRGRGAFFGQGTRLTVV.

V gene TRBV7-6 combines with J gene TRBJ2-3; 13 nucleotides line up with TRBD2. The V segment lost 4 bases and the J segment 2 bases; nucleotides outside the gene matches: 6. Looked up from germline, CDR1 is SGHVS and CDR2 is FNYEAQ. CDR3 length: 17 residues. CDR3 loop: CASSSSGTSGVTDTQYF. CDR3 nucleotides: TGTGCCAGCAGCTCCTCCGGGACTAGCGGGGTCACAGATACGCAGTATTTT.

This chain links TRBV11-1 with TRBJ2-5, with 9 bases identical to TRBD2. The DNA end is more similar to TRBJ2-1, so the J call may be wrong. Germline V gene data show CDR1 as SGHAT and CDR2 as FQDESV (reference sequence). CDR3 length equals 16 residues. The CDR3 reads CASSLFSLAGINEQFF. The CDR3 DNA sequence: TGTGCCAGCAGCTTATTTTCGCTAGCGGGAATCAATGAGCAGTTCTTC.

The chain carries TRBV6-8 and TRBJ2-5, with D perhaps TRBD1 (5 bases). The J call is doubtful: the DNA matches TRBJ2-7 better. There are 13 residues in the CDR3. The germline V gene encodes CDR1 MNHGY and CDR2 SAAAGT. As DNA, the CDR3 is TGTGCCAGCAGTTTTCAGGGCCCCTACGAGCAGTACTTC. Encoded protein: CASSFQGPYEQYF.

This clonotype was counted a few times. CDR3 in amino acids: CASSMDVEQFF. As DNA, the CDR3 is TGTGCCAGTAGTATGGATGTAGAGCAGTTCTTC. The gene calls are TRBV19 and TRBJ2-1, with no clear D. The CDR3 consists of 11 residues. Germline V gene data show CDR1 as LNHDA and CDR2 as SQIVND (reference sequence). The V end was cut by 3 bases, the J end by 10 bases, with 7 bases between.

The CDR3 is CASSLEGTANSPLHF. The CDR3 DNA reads TGTGCCAGCAGCTTAGAGGGGACAGCAAATTCACCCCTCCACTTT. The gene calls are TRBV7-8 and TRBJ1-6; TRBD1 agrees at 7 bases. Germline V gives CDR1 SGHVS, CDR2 FQNEAQ. The CDR3 is made up of 15 amino acids. The V and J ends lost 1 base and 7 bases, in that order; junction bases with no gene match: 4.

The chain is built from TRBV5-1 and TRBJ2-2, with 7 positions matching TRBD1. CDR1 is SGHRS, CDR2 YFSETQ, per germline. The junction had 0 bases not matched to a gene; V was cut back by 0 bases and J by 1 base. CDR3 length: 15 amino acids. DNA of the CDR3: TGCGCCAGCAGCTTGGGACAGGGGAACACCGGGGAGCTGTTTTTT. Translated: CASSLGQGNTGELFF.

CDR3 sequence (DNA): TGTGCCAGCAGTGGCGAGGACAGGGTGGAGTCCCAAGAGACCCAGTACTTC. Its translation is CASSGEDRVESQETQYF. V is TRBV2 and J is TRBJ2-7; 8 bases agree with TRBD1. The DNA matches TRBJ2-5 better at its end, which makes the J call doubtful. Per the germline V gene, CDR1 is SNHLY and CDR2 is FYNNEI. There are 17 residues in the CDR3.

The CDR3 region has the DNA TGTGCCAGCAGCTTAGGGACAGGGTACACTGAAGCTTTCTTT. Protein: CASSLGTGYTEAFF. The chain recombines TRBV11-2 with TRBJ1-1; 8 bases match TRBD1. The germline V gene encodes CDR1 SGHAT and CDR2 FQNNGV. CDR3 length: 14 residues. Losses at the gene ends were 1 base for V and 3 bases for J; bases not matched to a gene: 1.

This chain uses TRBV10-1 with TRBJ2-5; D possibly corresponds to TRBD2 (6 bases). The J call may be faulty, since TRBJ2-7 better matches the DNA end. CDR1 WNHNN and CDR2 SYGVQD come from the germline V gene (reference sequence). CDR3 length equals 14 residues. The CDR3 region is CATRNGGAFYEQYF. The CDR3 nucleotides are TGCGCCACCCGGAACGGAGGGGCCTTCTACGAGCAGTACTTC.

This clonotype has a count of ten or more. Just one base apart from a much larger clone, this may be a read error. The chain joins TRBV6-6 to TRBJ2-5; D may be TRBD2 (6 bases). The length of the CDR3 is 13 residues. V gave up 2 bases and J gave up 11 bases, with 15 bases separating them. Germline CDR1 is MNHNY and CDR2 is SVGAGI (reference sequence). The CDR3 protein is CASSYKLAGEQYF. Written as DNA, the CDR3 is TGTGCCAGCAGTTACAAACTAGCTGGTGAGCAGTACTTC.

This chain joins TRBV7-3 and TRBJ1-1; no definite D call. Germline V gene data show CDR1 as SGHTA and CDR2 as FQGTGA. The CDR3 spans 13 residues. V was shortened by 5 bases and J by 7 bases, with 14 bases between the two germline ends. The CDR3: CASSQDLSGEAFF. Written as DNA, the CDR3 is TGTGCCAGCAGCCAAGACCTCTCTGGTGAAGCTTTCTTT.

This clonotype was found a few times. V gene TRBV7-2 combines with J gene TRBJ2-6; 8 nucleotides line up with TRBD2. Germline loops: CDR1 SGHTA, CDR2 FQGNSA. The CDR3 spans 17 residues. After removal of 3 bases from V and 0 bases from J, the junction contained 4 bases not matched to a gene. CDR3 region: CASSLGTRSSGANVLTF. Written as DNA, the CDR3 is TGTGCCAGCAGCTTGGGGACTAGAAGCTCTGGGGCCAACGTCCTGACTTTC.

V gene TRBV7-3 combines with J gene TRBJ2-5; 10 bases fit TRBD2. Judging by the DNA end, TRBJ2-7 fits better; the J call may be wrong. CDR3 length: 16 amino acids. CDR1 and CDR2 from the germline V gene are SGHTA and FQGTGA. CDR3 sequence: CASSSALGSGGNEQYF. In nucleotides, the CDR3 is TGTGCCAGCAGCTCTGCCCTGGGTAGCGGGGGGAACGAGCAGTACTTC.

The chain joins TRBV7-3 to TRBJ2-7, with D perhaps matching TRBD1 (6 bases). Germline V lookup: CDR1 SGHTA, CDR2 FQGTGA. The CDR3 sequence is 13 residues long. Deletions cut 5 bases from V and 3 bases from J, with 11 bases between. The CDR3 DNA is TGTGCCAGCAGCAGCAGGGGCGGCTACGAGCAGTACTTC. This codes for CASSSRGGYEQYF.

This clonotype has ten or more counts. V is TRBV6-1 and J is TRBJ1-1, with a possible D match to TRBD1 (6 bases). The CDR3 extends over 13 amino acids. V shed 7 bases and J shed 1 base, with 10 bases lying between them. The V gene's germline CDR1 is MNHNS and CDR2 SASEGT. The DNA for the CDR3 is TGTGCCAGCACAGACAGGAAGAACACTGAAGCTTTCTTT. Protein product: CASTDRKNTEAFF.

There are a few counts of this clonotype. The junction and the germline gene differ at one end; a read error may be behind it. This chain uses TRBV7-2 with TRBJ2-5; perhaps TRBD1 as D (6 bases). The CDR3 contains 14 residues. Germline V gene sequence: CDR1 SGHTA, CDR2 FQGNSA. The CDR3 DNA is TGTGCCAGCAGCTCGGACAGTTATAATTCACCCCTCCACTTC. Translation gives CASSSDSYNSPLHF.

A single count supports this clonotype. The chain carries TRBV25-1 and TRBJ2-2; 9 positions match TRBD1. Trimming at V came to 4 bases and at J to 7 bases, leaving 13 bases not matched to a gene. CDR1 and CDR2 from the germline V gene are MGHDK and SYGVNS. This CDR3 is 17 amino acids long. The CDR3 sequence is CASSVSSRDREFGELFF. CDR3 DNA: TGTGCCAGCAGTGTTTCATCCCGGGACAGGGAGTTCGGGGAGCTGTTTTTT.

This sequence joins TRBV10-3 and TRBJ2-1; TRBD1 or TRBD2 may be the D gene (5 bases each). The CDR3 sequence is 15 residues long. The V end lost 6 bases, the J end lost 0 bases, and 12 bases lay between the germline ends. Germline values: CDR1 ENHRY, CDR2 SYGVKD. This CDR3 reads CAIRVGETSYNEQFF. In DNA form, the CDR3 reads TGTGCCATCAGGGTGGGGGAGACCTCCTACAATGAGCAGTTCTTC.

The chain has TRBV19 and TRBJ2-6; perhaps TRBD1 as D (6 bases). The J call is doubtful: the DNA matches TRBJ2-7 better. CDR1 and CDR2 from the germline V gene are LNHDA and SQIVND (reference sequence). The CDR3 length is 13 residues. The CDR3 region has the DNA TGTGCCAGTAGTAAGAGACAGGCAGACGAGCAGTACTTC. This encodes CASSKRQADEQYF.

This chain uses TRBV14 with TRBJ2-1; weak D call: TRBD1 (5 bases). The CDR3 consists of 14 residues. V lost 3 bases, J lost 6 bases, and 12 bases lay in between. CDR1 is SGHDN, CDR2 FVKESK, per germline. CDR3 DNA sequence: TGTGCCAGCAGCCACCCCGGTGGGGCCAATGAGCAGTTCTTC. Encoded protein: CASSHPGGANEQFF.

The sample holds many counts of this clonotype. The CDR3 DNA reads TGTGCCAGCAGTTTCGGGGGAAGCACAGATACGCAGTATTTT. Residues: CASSFGGSTDTQYF. V is TRBV12-3 or TRBV12-4 and J is TRBJ2-3, with D tentatively TRBD2 (6 bases). With 3 bases removed from V and 0 bases from J, the gap between germline ends came to 7 bases. The CDR3 is made up of 14 amino acids.

The CDR3: CASRGGLVSEQYF. CDR3 sequence (DNA): TGTGCCAGCAGGGGGGGACTAGTGAGCGAGCAGTACTTC. The V gene is TRBV7-2, the J gene TRBJ2-4; 8 nucleotides match TRBD2. The end of the DNA aligns better with TRBJ2-7, so the J call may be wrong. This CDR3 has 13 amino acids. Germline CDR1 and CDR2: SGHTA and FQGNSA.

CDR3 in amino acids: CASSEYRIILFF. CDR3 nucleotide sequence: TGTGCCAGCAGTGAATACAGGATCATACTGTTTTTT. The rearrangement uses TRBV25-1 and TRBJ1-4; D is unclear. V was pared by 0 bases and J by 13 bases, with 9 bases between. Germline CDR1 is MGHDK and CDR2 is SYGVNS. The CDR3 length is 12 residues.

This chain uses TRBV28 with TRBJ2-3; 7 bases are shared with TRBD2. CDR3 size: 13 residues. V lost 8 bases and J lost 3; bases outside the gene matches: 5. Germline V gene lookup returns CDR1 MDHEN and CDR2 SYDVKM. CDR3 bases: TGTGCCAGCGTCTTGGGGGGGACAGATACGCAGTATTTT. Its protein product is CASVLGGTDTQYF. Drawing the rest from reference TRBV28 and TRBJ2-3, the complete variable domain is DVKVTQSSRYLVKRTGEKVFLECVQDMDHENMFWYRQDPGLGLRLIYFSYDVKMKEKGDIPEGYSVSREKKERFSLILESASTNQTSMYLCASVLGGTDTQYFGPGTRLTVL.

This clonotype occurred a few times. This chain uses TRBV7-3 with TRBJ2-6; no reliable D call. Trimming cost V 4 bases and J 11 bases, with 6 bases left between them. Germline CDR1 and CDR2: SGHTA and FQGTGA. CDR3 length: 11 residues. In DNA form, the CDR3 reads TGTGCCAGCAGCTCCCAAGACGTCCTGACTTTC. Its translation: CASSSQDVLTF. The whole variable domain, remainder taken from reference TRBV7-3 and TRBJ2-6, is GAGVSQTPSNKVTEKGKYVELRCDPISGHTALYWYRQSLGQGPEFLIYFQGTGAADDSGLPNDRFFAVRPEGSVSTLKIQRTERGDSAVYLCASSSQDVLTFGAGSRLTVL.